This T cell receptor beta chain came from a study of stem cell transplantation in POMP-related autoinflammatory disease. The wider study: The study hypothesized thymoproteasome defects skew the TRB repertoire via impaired CD8+ selection. After transplant, neutrophils and platelets showed 100% graft donor chimerism through one year.

The CDR3 is 17 amino acids. With V trimmed by 3 bases and J by 2 bases, 8 bases remained unmatched. Germline CDR1 KGHSH, CDR2 LQKENI. Profiling relied on immunoSEQ multiplex PCR, and the TCRdb table lists in-frame clones only, not all of them. The table shows tens of thousands of clones, with just over 90% occurring only once. The sequence came from a human patient with POMP-related autoinflammation and immune dysregulation (PRAID). Some T cells may be graft donor cells. The chain has TRBV18 and TRBJ2-3, with 10 bases fitting TRBD1. Sequencing used CD4+ T cells from PBMCs, obtained after stem cell transplantation. This CDR3 is CASSPTRTGGDTDTQYF. The CDR3 DNA reads as TGTGCCAGCTCACCCACTCGGACAGGGGGAGACACAGATACGCAGTATTTT.